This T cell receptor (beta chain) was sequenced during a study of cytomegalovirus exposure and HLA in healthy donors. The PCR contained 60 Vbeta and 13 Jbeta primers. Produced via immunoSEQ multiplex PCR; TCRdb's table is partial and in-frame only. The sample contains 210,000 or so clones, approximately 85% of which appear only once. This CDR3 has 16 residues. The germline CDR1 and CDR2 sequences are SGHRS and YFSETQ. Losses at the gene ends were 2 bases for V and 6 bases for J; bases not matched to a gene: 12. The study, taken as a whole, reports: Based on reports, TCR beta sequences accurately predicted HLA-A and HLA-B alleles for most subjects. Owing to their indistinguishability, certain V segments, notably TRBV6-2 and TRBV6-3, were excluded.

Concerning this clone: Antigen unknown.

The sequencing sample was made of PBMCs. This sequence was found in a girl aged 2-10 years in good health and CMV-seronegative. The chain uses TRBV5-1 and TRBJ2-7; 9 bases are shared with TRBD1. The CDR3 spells CASSLNPGQGLVEQYF. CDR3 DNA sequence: TGCGCCAGCAGCTTAAACCCGGGACAGGGATTAGTCGAGCAGTACTTC.